Shown below are 19 T cell receptor beta chains from a single sample sequenced in a study of T cell repertoires in cytomegalovirus infection. The antigens for these receptors are not known. TCRdb reanalysed the reads using MiXCR and keeps one entry per CDR3 protein. Of fewer than 850,000 distinct CDR3 sequences in the sample, roughly 29% were seen once. The specimen was cultured CD8+ T cells from PBMCs, collected from culture after CMV antigen stimulation. The receptor source for this set is a human donor in good health (CMV status not recorded). Some clones in this sample may be carry-over from other donors' samples.

The rearrangement links TRBV2 to TRBJ2-1; unclear D gene. Germline CDR1 SNHLY, CDR2 FYNNEI. Trimming removed 7 bases at V and 4 bases at J, with 11 bases between. This CDR3 spans 13 amino acids. CDR3 in amino acids: CASTIAPYNEQFF. The CDR3, as DNA: TGTGCCAGCACTATCGCCCCTTACAATGAGCAGTTCTTC.

This clonotype has only a few counts. For the CDR3, the DNA is TGTGCCAGCAGGGGAGGCGGCTCGAGGGCTGAAGCTTTCTTT. Translation: CASRGGGSRAEAFF. The chain has TRBV27 and TRBJ1-1; no reliable D call. There are 14 residues in the CDR3. Trimming removed 6 bases at V and 6 bases at J, with 17 bases between. Germline-derived CDR1 and CDR2 are MNHEY and SMNVEV (reference sequence).

V is TRBV12-5 and J is TRBJ2-3, with D perhaps matching TRBD1 (7 bases). V was clipped by 9 bases and J by 1 base, with 14 bases between them. The CDR3 has 14 amino acids. The germline gives CDR1 LGHNT, CDR2 FRNRAP. CDR3 in amino acids: CASLGGGGTDTQYF. The CDR3 DNA reads TGTGCTAGCCTCGGAGGGGGCGGCACAGATACGCAGTATTTT.

J is TRBJ1-5 and V is TRBV7-9, with D unresolved. Trimming cost V 1 base and J 5 bases, with 12 bases left between them. CDR1 is SEHNR and CDR2 is FQNEAQ in the germline V gene (reference sequence). This CDR3 region has 15 residues. CDR3 protein: CASSLEGGLHQPQHF. CDR3 nucleotides: TGTGCCAGCAGCTTAGAAGGAGGGCTCCATCAGCCCCAGCATTTT.

This clonotype was seen repeatedly, ten times or more. This rearrangement joins TRBV7-6 to TRBJ2-1, with D hard to call. With 5 bases removed from V and 7 bases from J, the gap between germline ends came to 15 bases. The CDR3 runs to 14 residues. Germline CDR1 is SGHVS and CDR2 is FNYEAQ. DNA of the CDR3: TGTGCCAGCAGCCCATCCCCCTTGGGGAATGAGCAGTTCTTC. Its protein product is CASSPSPLGNEQFF.

CDR3 protein: CASSPSTYEQYV. The CDR3, as DNA: TGTGCCAGCAGTCCCTCGACCTACGAGCAGTACGTC. The rearrangement uses TRBV6-2 or TRBV6-3 and TRBJ2-7; no clear D. CDR1 is MNHEY and CDR2 is SVGEGT in the germline V gene. The CDR3 runs 12 residues. Trimming left V 5 bases short and J 2 bases short, with 7 bases between.

Only one count was recorded for this clonotype. The chain has TRBV6-5 and TRBJ2-2; D ambiguous. Trimming pared 4 bases from V and 0 bases from J, leaving 9 bases between. There are 15 residues in the CDR3. CDR1 is MNHEY, CDR2 SVGAGI, per germline. The CDR3 nucleotides read TGTGCCAGCAGTTCCCTCAGACCGAACACCGGGGAGCTGTTTTTT. As protein: CASSSLRPNTGELFF.

V gene TRBV4-1 combines with J gene TRBJ1-5; no clear D gene. The germline V and J ends were trimmed by 0 bases and 7 bases, with 7 bases remaining between them. The CDR3 is 13 amino acids. CDR1 and CDR2 from the germline V gene are MGHRA and YSYEKL. The CDR3 loop is CASSQEGKQPQHF. The CDR3 DNA is TGCGCCAGCAGCCAAGAGGGGAAGCAGCCCCAGCATTTT.

In DNA, the CDR3 is TGTGCCATCTCAAGGCTAGGCGGCAATCAGCCCCAGCATTTT. It yields the protein CAISRLGGNQPQHF. The chain carries TRBV19 and TRBJ1-5; D is ambiguous. CDR3 length: 14 amino acids. Germline V gene data show CDR1 as LNHDA and CDR2 as SQIVND (reference sequence). V dropped 10 bases and J dropped 2 bases, with 15 bases sitting between them. Drawing the rest from reference TRBV19 and TRBJ1-5, the complete variable domain is DGGITQSPKYLFRKEGQNVTLSCEQNLNHDAMYWYRQDPGQGLRLIYYSQIVNDFQKGDIAEGYSVSREKKESFPLTVTSAQKNPTAFYLCAISRLGGNQPQHFGDGTRLSIL.

This clonotype occurred a few times. The chain has TRBV2 and TRBJ2-1; D ambiguous. The CDR3 totals 13 residues. Germline V CDR1 and CDR2: SNHLY, FYNNEI. V was clipped by 4 bases and J by 4 bases, with 8 bases between them. CDR3 sequence (DNA): TGTGCCAGCAGTGGGTTACTTTACAATGAGCAGTTCTTC. Encoded protein: CASSGLLYNEQFF.

This chain connects TRBV6-2 or TRBV6-3 to TRBJ2-7, with a possible D match to TRBD1 (6 bases). The length of the CDR3 is 13 residues. Trimming stripped 7 bases from V and 7 bases from J, with 17 bases between. Germline values: CDR1 MNHEY, CDR2 SVGEGT. In DNA form, the CDR3 reads TGTGCCAGCAACAGTAACAGGGCGGATGAGCAGTACTTC. Its protein product is CASNSNRADEQYF.

This clonotype was seen a handful of times. The chain carries TRBV19 and TRBJ2-5, with TRBD2 identical over 8 bases. This CDR3 spans 14 amino acids. The V segment lost 5 bases and the J segment 3 bases; nucleotides outside the gene matches: 5. CDR1 is LNHDA and CDR2 is SQIVND in the germline V gene (reference sequence). The CDR3 here is CASSGGGPEETQYF. The DNA for the CDR3 is TGTGCCAGTAGTGGCGGGGGGCCCGAAGAGACCCAGTACTTC. The full variable domain, rest sourced from reference TRBV19 and TRBJ2-5, is DGGITQSPKYLFRKEGQNVTLSCEQNLNHDAMYWYRQDPGQGLRLIYYSQIVNDFQKGDIAEGYSVSREKKESFPLTVTSAQKNPTAFYLCASSGGGPEETQYFGPGTRLLVL.

This clonotype was detected only a few times. This chain joins TRBV7-6 and TRBJ1-5, with a weak D call TRBD1 (6 bases). Germline lookup yields CDR1 SGHVS and CDR2 FNYEAQ. This CDR3 has 15 amino acids. V shed 5 bases and J shed 6 bases, with 17 bases lying between them. CDR3 region: CASSLASQQGQPQHF. The CDR3 DNA reads TGTGCCAGCAGCCTCGCTAGCCAACAGGGTCAGCCCCAGCATTTT.

The chain links TRBV5-1 to TRBJ2-1; TRBD2 matches 12 bases. The ends lost 0 bases at V and 8 bases at J; junction bases unmatched: 6. Per germline, CDR1 SGHRS and CDR2 YFSETQ. The CDR3 consists of 16 residues. The CDR3 coding sequence is TGCGCCAGCAGCTTGGCCGGACTAGCGGGGAAGGATGAGCAGTTCTTC. Amino acid sequence: CASSLAGLAGKDEQFF.

The V and J genes are TRBV15 and TRBJ2-2; tentatively, D is TRBD2 (6 bases). This CDR3 contains 17 residues. The germline V and J ends were trimmed by 4 bases and 4 bases, with 19 bases remaining between them. Germline V gives CDR1 LNHNV, CDR2 YYDKDF (reference sequence). The chain's CDR3 is CATSISLLGGTTGELFF. As DNA, the CDR3 is TGTGCCACCAGCATTTCGCTCCTTGGGGGGACCACCGGGGAGCTGTTTTTT.

This clonotype came up a few times. This chain uses TRBV27 with TRBJ2-2; a weak D match, TRBD2 (6 bases). This CDR3 comprises 15 residues. Trimming took 2 bases from V and 7 from J, leaving 14 bases between them. From germline, CDR1 is MNHEY and CDR2 SMNVEV (reference sequence). Here the CDR3 reads CASSLNDRRGGELFF. CDR3 in DNA: TGTGCCAGCAGTTTAAACGACCGGCGGGGCGGGGAGCTGTTTTTT.

This clonotype occurred a few times. The chain carries TRBV28 and TRBJ2-7, with D perhaps TRBD2 (6 bases). CDR1 is MDHEN and CDR2 is SYDVKM in the germline V gene. This CDR3 is 15 amino acids long. V lost 0 bases and J 0 bases, leaving 9 bases between the germline ends. The CDR3 here is CASSLWQDYSYEQYV. In nucleotides, the CDR3 is TGTGCCAGCAGTTTATGGCAGGACTACTCCTACGAGCAGTACGTC.

This clonotype was seen only a few times. The junction shows a germline mismatch at one end, possibly a read error. The rearrangement links TRBV7-7 to TRBJ1-2; tentative D call: TRBD1 (5 bases). CDR3 length: 14 amino acids. Germline V gene lookup returns CDR1 SSHAT and CDR2 FNYEAQ (reference sequence). The CDR3 loop is CASSPVLGGYGYTF. For the CDR3, the DNA is TGTGCTAGCAGCCCGGTCCTTGGGGGGTATGGCTACACCTTC. Full variable domain (outside the CDR3, taken from reference TRBV7-7 and TRBJ1-2): GAGVSQSPRYKVTKRGQDVTLRCDPISSHATLYWYQQALGQGPEFLTYFNYEAQPDKSGLPSDRFSAERPEGSISTLTIQRTEQRDSAMYRCASSPVLGGYGYTFGSGTRLTVV.

The table lists this clonotype with a few counts. This chain uses TRBV28 with TRBJ1-2; D unclear. The V end was cut by 3 bases, the J end by 6 bases, with 20 bases between. Germline CDR1 reads MDHEN; CDR2 reads SYDVKM. This CDR3 is 16 amino acids long. The CDR3 sequence: CASSFISVFQADGYTF. CDR3 nucleotide sequence: TGTGCCAGCAGTTTTATCTCTGTCTTCCAGGCGGATGGCTACACCTTC.